The 12 T cell receptor beta chains below all came from one sample that was sequenced in a study of regulatory T cells in long-lasting Graves disease. Time point described: newly diagnosed GD, antithyroid drugs for less than 3 months. PBMC RNA was the source of the TCR library. Through Arm-PCR of CDR3 regions and iRepertoire HTBI primers, TCR beta libraries were built. Each CDR3 protein gets one entry after TCRdb re-called the multiplex PCR reads with MiXCR. The table lists about 620,000 distinct CDR3 sequences, around 17% of them singletons. The sample also formed part of further work on T cells in Graves' hyperthyroidism and ophthalmopathy.

The sequencing here drew on peripheral blood mononuclear cells (PBMCs), taken at new diagnosis, from a patient treated with antithyroid drugs. The receptors come from a woman aged 25-40 years with Graves disease.

This clonotype came up a few times. This chain uses TRBV11-3 with TRBJ1-3; D remains ambiguous. Per the germline V gene, CDR1 is SGHNT and CDR2 is YENEEA. The V end was cut by 5 bases, the J end by 0 bases, with 11 bases between. This CDR3 region has 15 residues. CDR3: CASSIYRVSGNTIYF. CDR3 in DNA: TGTGCCAGCAGCATTTACAGAGTCTCTGGAAACACCATATATTTT.

This clonotype was observed at least ten times. V and J are TRBV13 and TRBJ1-1; a weak D match, TRBD1 (5 bases). With 4 bases removed from V and 6 bases from J, the gap between germline ends came to 15 bases. The length of the CDR3 is 14 residues. Germline V CDR1 and CDR2: PRHDT, FYEKMQ (reference sequence). The CDR3 DNA is TGTGCCAGCAGCTCCGACCTAGGGGACCCTGAAGCTTTCTTT. Translated: CASSSDLGDPEAFF. Complete variable domain (other parts from reference TRBV13 and TRBJ1-1): AAGVIQSPRHLIKEKRETATLKCYPIPRHDTVYWYQQGPGQDPQFLISFYEKMQSDKGSIPDRFSAQQFSDYHSELNMSSLELGDSALYFCASSSDLGDPEAFFGQGTRLTVV.

This clonotype was detected many times. The rearrangement links TRBV28 to TRBJ2-3; D is undetermined. The CDR3 consists of 13 residues. V was clipped by 5 bases and J by 2 bases, with 8 bases between them. The germline CDR1 and CDR2 sequences are MDHEN and SYDVKM. Here the CDR3 DNA reads TGTGCCAGCAGTCCATCTTACACAGATACGCAGTATTTT. It is translated as CASSPSYTDTQYF.

The chain employs TRBV11-3 and TRBJ1-2; no firm D call. The CDR3 has 19 amino acids. Germline CDR1 is SGHNT and CDR2 is YENEEA. The ends were cut back, 7 bases at V and 1 base at J, with 28 bases in the middle. Written as DNA, the CDR3 is TGTGCCAGCAATCTGTACCTCCCTAGAGAGGCAGGCGATAACTATGGCTACACCTTC. Amino acid sequence: CASNLYLPREAGDNYGYTF.

The V and J genes are TRBV9 and TRBJ2-3; no definite D call. In germline, CDR1 is SGDLS, CDR2 YYNGEE. V was cut by 6 bases and J by 2 bases, with 16 bases left in between. The CDR3 has 15 residues. The CDR3 region is CASTPSGRYTDTQYF. The CDR3, as DNA: TGTGCCAGCACCCCCTCCGGGCGGTACACAGATACGCAGTATTTT.

In this sample, this clonotype turned up many times. The rearrangement uses TRBV16 and TRBJ1-5; D unresolved. The V end was cut by 2 bases, the J end by 7 bases, with 15 bases between. The length of the CDR3 is 15 residues. Germline CDR1 and CDR2: KGHSY and FQNENV. CDR3: CASSQISGSDQPQHF. The CDR3 DNA sequence: TGTGCCAGCAGCCAAATAAGCGGCAGCGACCAGCCCCAGCATTTT.

The CDR3 bases are TGTGCCAGCAGTTCCCAGCGGGAGGGCCTCTCTGGGGCCAACGTCCTGACTTTC. Its protein is CASSSQREGLSGANVLTF. The chain links TRBV28 to TRBJ2-6, with 10 bases identical to TRBD2. This CDR3 spans 18 amino acids. The J segment lost 0 bases and the V segment lost 4 bases, leaving 6 bases of the junction unmatched. Germline values: CDR1 MDHEN, CDR2 SYDVKM. Supplemented by reference TRBV28 and TRBJ2-6, the full variable domain reads DVKVTQSSRYLVKRTGEKVFLECVQDMDHENMFWYRQDPGLGLRLIYFSYDVKMKEKGDIPEGYSVSREKKERFSLILESASTNQTSMYLCASSSQREGLSGANVLTFGAGSRLTVL.

The chain carries TRBV11-2 and TRBJ1-5, with 7 bases that match TRBD1. J was trimmed by 6 bases and V by 0 bases; bases with no gene match: 5. The germline gives CDR1 SGHAT, CDR2 FQNNGV. The CDR3 totals 15 residues. The CDR3 loop is CASSLEGTGVQPQHF. The DNA of the CDR3 is TGTGCCAGCAGCTTAGAAGGCACAGGGGTTCAGCCCCAGCATTTT.

V is TRBV28 and J is TRBJ2-5, with 12 nucleotides matching TRBD2. CDR3 length: 16 residues. The germline gives CDR1 MDHEN, CDR2 SYDVKM. After removal of 5 bases from V and 2 bases from J, the junction contained 6 bases not matched to a gene. CDR3 in amino acids: CASSSRLAGAQETQYF. CDR3 DNA sequence: TGTGCCAGCAGTAGCAGACTAGCGGGAGCTCAAGAGACCCAGTACTTC.

There are many counts of this clonotype. This chain uses TRBV28 with TRBJ2-1, with D perhaps TRBD2 (5 bases). This CDR3 region has 17 residues. Trimming removed 2 bases at V and 1 base at J, with 15 bases between. Germline loops: CDR1 MDHEN, CDR2 SYDVKM. The CDR3 DNA follows: TGTGCCAGCAGTTTACCGGGATTAAGGTTGTCCTACAATGAGCAGTTCTTC. Residues: CASSLPGLRLSYNEQFF.

V and J are TRBV29-1 and TRBJ2-1; possibly TRBD2 for D (6 bases). The CDR3 is 13 amino acids. Deletions cut 6 bases from V and 5 bases from J, with 14 bases between. Germline CDR1 and CDR2: SQVTM and ANQGSEA. The CDR3 region has the DNA TGCAGCGTCGGAGTGGGAGGAAACAATGAGCAGTTCTTC. Its translation: CSVGVGGNNEQFF.

The CDR3 nucleotides read TGTGCCAGTAGTCCTCACAGGACAGCCTACTACGAGCAGTACTTC. Translated: CASSPHRTAYYEQYF. The chain employs TRBV19 and TRBJ2-7, with a possible D match to TRBD1 (6 bases). V shed 5 bases and J shed 3 bases, with 17 bases lying between them. The CDR3 has 15 residues. Germline CDR1 and CDR2: LNHDA and SQIVND (reference sequence).